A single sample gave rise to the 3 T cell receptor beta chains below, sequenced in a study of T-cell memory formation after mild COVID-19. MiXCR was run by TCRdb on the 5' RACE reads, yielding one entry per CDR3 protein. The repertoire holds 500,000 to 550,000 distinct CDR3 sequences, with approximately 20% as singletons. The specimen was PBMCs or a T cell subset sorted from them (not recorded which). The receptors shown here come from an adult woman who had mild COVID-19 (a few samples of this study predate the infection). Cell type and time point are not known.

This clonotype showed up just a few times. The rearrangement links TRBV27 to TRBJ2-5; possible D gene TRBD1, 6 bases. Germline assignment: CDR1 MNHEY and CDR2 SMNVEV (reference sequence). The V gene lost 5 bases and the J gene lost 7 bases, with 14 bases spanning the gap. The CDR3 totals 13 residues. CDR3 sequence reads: CASSTDREGTQYF. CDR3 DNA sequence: TGTGCCAGCAGTACGGACAGAGAGGGGACCCAGTACTTC.

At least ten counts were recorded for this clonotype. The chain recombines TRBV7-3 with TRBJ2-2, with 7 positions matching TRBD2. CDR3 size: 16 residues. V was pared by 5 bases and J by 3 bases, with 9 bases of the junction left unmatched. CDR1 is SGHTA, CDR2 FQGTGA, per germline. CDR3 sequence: CASSLPREDYTGELFF. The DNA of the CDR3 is TGTGCCAGCAGCCTGCCCCGGGAGGACTACACCGGGGAGCTGTTTTTT.

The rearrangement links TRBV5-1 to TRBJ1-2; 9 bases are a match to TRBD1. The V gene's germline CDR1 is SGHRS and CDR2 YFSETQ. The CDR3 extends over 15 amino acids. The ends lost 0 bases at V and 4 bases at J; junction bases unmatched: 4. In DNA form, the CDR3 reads TGCGCCAGCAGCTTGGACAGGGGGCCTGGCTATGGCTACACCTTC. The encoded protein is CASSLDRGPGYGYTF. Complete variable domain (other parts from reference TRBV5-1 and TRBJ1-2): KAGVTQTPRYLIKTRGQQVTLSCSPISGHRSVSWYQQTPGQGLQFLFEYFSETQRNKGNFPGRFSGRQFSNSRSEMNVSTLELGDSALYLCASSLDRGPGYGYTFGSGTRLTVV.